One sample yielded the 3 T cell receptor beta chains listed below, sequenced in a study of blood T cell repertoires in COVID-19. The assay was immunoSEQ multiplex PCR, and TCRdb's table has in-frame clones only and misses some. This sample has under 250,000 clones, with under 90% found just once. The sample taken for sequencing was peripheral blood. The receptors were gathered from a man aged 45-60 years with COVID-19, enrolled during active disease.

This chain uses TRBV6-5 with TRBJ2-5; D is ambiguous. Germline-derived CDR1 and CDR2 are MNHEY and SVGAGI. The CDR3 extends over 15 amino acids. The ends were cut back, 2 bases at V and 5 bases at J, with 15 bases in the middle. Written as DNA, the CDR3 is TGTGCCAGCAGTTACGTGGGCTATCAGAGCGAGACCCAGTACTTC. It translates to CASSYVGYQSETQYF.

This sequence joins TRBV14 and TRBJ2-7; 11 positions match TRBD1. V shed 4 bases, J shed 5 bases, and the junction held 7 bases outside the gene matches. Germline CDR1 and CDR2: SGHDN and FVKESK. CDR3 length: 15 residues. CDR3 region: CASSLRTGGIHEQYF. CDR3 in DNA: TGTGCCAGCAGCCTACGGACAGGGGGCATCCACGAGCAGTACTTC.

V is TRBV15 and J is TRBJ2-2, with 7 bases that match TRBD1. The V and J ends lost 5 bases and 3 bases, in that order; junction bases with no gene match: 9. There are 16 residues in the CDR3. CDR1 is LNHNV and CDR2 is YYDKDF in the germline V gene (reference sequence). The CDR3 spells CATSGWNRGHTGELFF. For the CDR3, the DNA is TGTGCCACCAGCGGGTGGAACAGGGGTCACACCGGGGAGCTGTTTTTT. The variable domain in full, completed from reference TRBV15 and TRBJ2-2, reads DAMVIQNPRYQVTQFGKPVTLSCSQTLNHNVMYWYQQKSSQAPKLLFHYYDKDFNNEADTPDNFQSRRPNTSFCFLDIRSPGLGDTAMYLCATSGWNRGHTGELFFGEGSRLTVL.